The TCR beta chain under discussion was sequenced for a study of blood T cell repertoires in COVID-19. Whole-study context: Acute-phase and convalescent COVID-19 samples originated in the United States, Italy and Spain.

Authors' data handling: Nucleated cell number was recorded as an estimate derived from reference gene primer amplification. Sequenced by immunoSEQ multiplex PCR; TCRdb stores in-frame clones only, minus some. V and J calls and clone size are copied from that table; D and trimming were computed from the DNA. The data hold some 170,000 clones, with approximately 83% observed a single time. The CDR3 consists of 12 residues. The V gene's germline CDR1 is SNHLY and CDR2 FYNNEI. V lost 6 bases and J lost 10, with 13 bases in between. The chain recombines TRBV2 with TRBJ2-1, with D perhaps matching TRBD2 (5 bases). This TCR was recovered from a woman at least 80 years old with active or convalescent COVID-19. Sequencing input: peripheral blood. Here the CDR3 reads CASSLTRAEQFF. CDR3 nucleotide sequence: TGTGCCAGCAGCCTCACTAGGGCCGAGCAGTTCTTC.